This is a list of T cell receptor beta chains from one sample in a study of response to subunit inactivated influenza vaccine. TCRdb re-analysed the RT-PCR reads in MiXCR, keeping a single row per CDR3 protein. The sample comprises hundreds of thousands of distinct CDR3 sequences, about 18% of which are singletons, and roughly 11% rests with the top ten. The sequencing here drew on PBMCs from blood, taken around 5 days after vaccination. The source of these receptors is a man aged 50 to 59 who received an inactivated influenza vaccine. CDR3s include the opening cysteine and the closing phenylalanine or tryptophan. A D gene is named only where the DNA matches it firmly. Some rows have no size entry. The others give once, few or many, or a class for an expanded clone.

V	D	J	size	DNA	CDR3
TRBV29-1	.	TRBJ1-1	few	TGCAGCGTTGAAGTCTCCCCGGTAACAATGGCTGAAGCTTTCTTT	CSVEVSPVTMAEAFF
TRBV6-5	TRBD1	TRBJ1-6	few	TGTGCCAGCAGTTCTGGGACAGGGGGGTATTCACCCCTCCACTTT	CASSSGTGGYSPLHF
TRBV6-2/TRBV6-3	TRBD2	TRBJ2-1	few	TGTGCCAGCAGTTATGGCGGCGGGGGGGCCTACAATGAGCAGTTCTTC	CASSYGGGGAYNEQFF
TRBV7-6	TRBD2	TRBJ2-7	few	TGTGCCAGCAGCGTCACTAGCGGGGGATCCTACGAGCAGTACTTC	CASSVTSGGSYEQYF
TRBV24-1	.	TRBJ1-5	many	TGTGCCACCTCGCAGGCGGGCAATCAGCCCCAGCATTTT	CATSQAGNQPQHF
TRBV6-2/TRBV6-3	.	TRBJ2-1	.	TGTGCCAGCAGGCCTAGGGACATTCCCAATGAGCAGTTCTTC	CASRPRDIPNEQFF
TRBV20-1	.	TRBJ2-7	few	TGCAGTGCTAGAAGGGGCAGCTACTACGAGCAGTACTTC	CSARRGSYYEQYF
TRBV5-1	.	TRBJ2-7	.	TGCGCCAGCTGCGCGATACGCGGCTACGAGCAGTACTTC	CASCAIRGYEQYF
TRBV25-1	.	TRBJ1-2	many	TGTGCCAGCAGTGAACACAGGGACTATGGCTACACCTTC	CASSEHRDYGYTF
TRBV20-1	TRBD2	TRBJ2-3	.	TGCAGTGCTATAGCTAGCGGGAGCCAGACAGATACGCAGTATTTT	CSAIASGSQTDTQYF
TRBV19	.	TRBJ1-1	.	TGTGCCAGTAGTATAGCTGTTATGGACACTGAAGCTTTCTTT	CASSIAVMDTEAFF
TRBV4-3	.	TRBJ2-5	few	TGCGCCAGCAGCCAAGGGTTCGGGGGGCCTCAAGAGACCCAGTACTTC	CASSQGFGGPQETQYF
TRBV5-1	TRBD1	TRBJ1-2	many	TGCGCCAGCAGCCCTGGACAGGGGGTGAACTATGGCTACACCTTC	CASSPGQGVNYGYTF
TRBV11-3	.	TRBJ2-2	once	TGTGCCAGCAGCGCGAACTCGAACACCGGGGAGCTGTTTTTT	CASSANSNTGELFF
TRBV20-1	.	TRBJ1-1	few	TGCAGTGCTAGAGATGGGGGGTTCACTGAAGCTTTCTTT	CSARDGGFTEAFF
TRBV5-5	TRBD2	TRBJ2-2	.	TGTGCCAGCAGCTATCAGCGGGGGTTCACCGGGGAGCTGTTTTTT	CASSYQRGFTGELFF
TRBV5-1	.	TRBJ2-2	.	TGCGCCAGCAGCTTGGGGGGCGCGAGCACCGGGGAGCTGTTTTTT	CASSLGGASTGELFF
TRBV6-2/TRBV6-3	.	TRBJ1-1	.	TGTGCCAGCAGTTACACCTTCATGAACACTGAAGCTTTCTTT	CASSYTFMNTEAFF
TRBV6-2/TRBV6-3	.	TRBJ1-5	few	TGTGCGAGCACGGCCTACAGGGACAACCAGCCCCAGCATTTT	CASTAYRDNQPQHF
TRBV7-9	TRBD2	TRBJ2-2	.	TGTGCCAGTGCCCCGCGGGAGGCCGGGGAGCTGTTTTTT	CASAPREAGELFF
TRBV15	.	TRBJ2-6	few	TGTGCCACCAGCAGTAATATCGGGGTCTCTGGGGCCAACGTCCTGACTTTC	CATSSNIGVSGANVLTF
TRBV20-1	.	TRBJ2-7	.	TGCAGTGCTAGGCCCGGAAGTTTAGAGCAGTACTTC	CSARPGSLEQYF
TRBV20-1	TRBD2	TRBJ2-3	many	TGCAGTGCTAGAGCGGGAGGGATCACAGATACGCAGTATTTT	CSARAGGITDTQYF
TRBV7-2	.	TRBJ2-7	many	TGTGCCAGCAGCTTTTCTGTCCACGAGCAGTACTTC	CASSFSVHEQYF
TRBV7-2	TRBD2	TRBJ2-1	many	TGTGCCAGCAGCCCCAGGGGACTAGCGGGGTACAATGAGCAGTTCTTC	CASSPRGLAGYNEQFF
TRBV7-2	.	TRBJ2-3	few	TGTGCCAGCAGCCTCCCAGGGAGGTTGACAGATACGCAGTATTTT	CASSLPGRLTDTQYF
TRBV4-3	.	TRBJ2-7	many	TGCGCCAGCAGCCAAGATTTTATGGGGACCTACGAGCAGTACTTC	CASSQDFMGTYEQYF
TRBV10-3	TRBD2	TRBJ2-3	few	TGTGCCACCCTCGGCGGGGGGGCATCAGATACGCAGTATTTT	CATLGGGASDTQYF
TRBV3-1	TRBD1	TRBJ1-4	.	TGTGCCAGCAGCCAAGGGGCAGGGGGCGTAGAAAAACTGTTTTTT	CASSQGAGGVEKLFF
TRBV29-1	.	TRBJ1-1	.	TGCAGCGTTGGGACACCGGGACGTTGGACTGAAGCTTTCTTT	CSVGTPGRWTEAFF
TRBV20-1	TRBD2	TRBJ2-1	.	TGCAGTGCAATACGACTAGCGGGGGGGCCGAACAATGAGCAGTTCTTC	CSAIRLAGGPNNEQFF
TRBV7-8	TRBD2	TRBJ2-1	.	TGTGCCAGCAGCTTCGAAGGACCGGGGGGGAATGAGCAGTTCTTC	CASSFEGPGGNEQFF
TRBV20-1	TRBD1	TRBJ2-5	.	TGCAGTGCTAGAGATGACAGGGGGCGTAGGGAGACCCAGTACTTC	CSARDDRGRRETQYF
TRBV6-5	.	TRBJ2-1	many	TGTGCCAGCAGTTACAGCCCTGGGACGGGTGGGGCCTACAATGAGCAGTTCTTC	CASSYSPGTGGAYNEQFF
TRBV6-1	TRBD2	TRBJ2-5	few	TGTGCCAGCAGTCAACCGGGACTAGAAGAGACCCAGTACTTC	CASSQPGLEETQYF
TRBV15	.	TRBJ2-7	.	TGTGCCACCAGCAGAGATGGCCCGGGGGCGCGTGAGCAGTACTTC	CATSRDGPGAREQYF